Shown below are 19 T cell receptor beta chains from a single sample sequenced in a study of shared clonotypes between healthy human individuals (dated by TCRdb to the early 2020s). The protocol used for the library was the immunoSEQ multiplex PCR assay. In TCRdb, the immuneACCESS table is reduced to in-frame sequences with V and J assigned. These tables do not hold every clone; where another copy was compared, an unresolved V gene accounts for under half, and the others remain unexplained. Counted in this sample were roughly 520,000 clones; around 95% of them appeared once. The ten largest account for about 0.059% of the sample. Sequenced input: naive CD4+ T cells sorted from blood. The cell subset or site label for this specimen denotes: CD45RA+ positively selected. These receptors all come from a woman aged 25 to 39 in good health.

This sequence joins TRBV19 and TRBJ2-2, with 8 nucleotides matching TRBD2. This CDR3 is 19 amino acids long. Germline V CDR1 and CDR2: LNHDA, SQIVND (reference sequence). Trimming cost V 7 bases and J 1 base; bases outside gene matches: 17. Written as DNA, the CDR3 is TGTGCCAGTACTTCATCCGGGAGGGCCCTTTTTGGGAACACCGGGGAGCTGTTTTTT. It codes for CASTSSGRALFGNTGELFF.

The sample holds one count of this clone. The rearrangement uses TRBV19 and TRBJ2-5, with TRBD1 matching 7 bases. Germline-derived CDR1 and CDR2 are LNHDA and SQIVND (reference sequence). V dropped 6 bases and J dropped 2; count of bases not matched to a gene: 3. This CDR3 contains 13 residues. The CDR3 sequence: CASRKQGQETQYF. CDR3 DNA: TGTGCCAGTAGGAAACAGGGGCAAGAGACCCAGTACTTC.

The rearrangement links TRBV19 to TRBJ1-1; a weak D match, TRBD1 (5 bases). The germline CDR1 and CDR2 sequences are LNHDA and SQIVND (reference sequence). This CDR3 contains 15 residues. V lost 3 bases and J 1 base, leaving 12 bases between the germline ends. In nucleotides, the CDR3 is TGTGCCAGTAGTATCAATGGGGGGTCGAACACTGAAGCTTTCTTT. Amino acids: CASSINGGSNTEAFF.

V gene TRBV2 combines with J gene TRBJ2-7, with D unclear. CDR3 size: 12 residues. Trimming removed 3 bases from V and 4 bases from J, with 7 bases in between. Germline V gene data show CDR1 as SNHLY and CDR2 as FYNNEI. As DNA, the CDR3 is TGTGCCAGCAGTGAGCAGCTATACGAGCAGTACTTC. This sequence encodes CASSEQLYEQYF.

This clone was seen more than once but under ten times. V is TRBV7-9 and J is TRBJ1-2; a weak D match, TRBD1 (5 bases). V was cut by 2 bases and J by 3 bases, with 10 bases left in between. Germline V gene data show CDR1 as SEHNR and CDR2 as FQNEAQ (reference sequence). The CDR3 covers 14 residues. The CDR3, as DNA: TGTGCCAGCAGCTTACAGGGCGCTGACTATGGCTACACCTTC. This gives the protein CASSLQGADYGYTF.

The chain joins TRBV28 to TRBJ2-5, with D unclear. The J call is doubtful: the DNA matches TRBJ2-7 better. Germline lookup yields CDR1 MDHEN and CDR2 SYDVKM. This CDR3 is built from 12 residues. This CDR3 is CASSLGDYEQYF. CDR3 bases: TGTGCCAGCAGTTTAGGGGACTACGAGCAGTACTTC.

The V gene is TRBV28, the J gene TRBJ2-2; a weak D match, TRBD1 (5 bases). Germline CDR1 MDHEN, CDR2 SYDVKM. Trimming pared 7 bases from V and 7 bases from J, leaving 10 bases between. The CDR3 contains 12 residues. The CDR3 nucleotides are TGTGCCAGCACTAAGACAGTCGGGGAGCTGTTTTTT. Encoded protein: CASTKTVGELFF.

The J gene is TRBJ1-1, the V gene TRBV23-1, with D perhaps matching TRBD1 (5 bases). TRBV23-1 is recorded as an ORF, its role being uncertain. The length of the CDR3 is 13 residues. Trimming removed 3 bases at V and 11 bases at J, with 16 bases between. As DNA, the CDR3 is TGCGCCAGCAGTCAGGAAGGGGCGCAAGGGGCTTTCTTT. This translates into CASSQEGAQGAFF.

The V gene is TRBV5-1, the J gene TRBJ2-6; 9 nucleotides agree with TRBD1. This CDR3 spans 16 amino acids. Trimming cost V 9 bases and J 3 bases; bases outside gene matches: 10. Germline-derived CDR1 and CDR2 are SGHRS and YFSETQ. CDR3 amino acids: CATKEQGAGGANVLTF. The DNA of the CDR3 is TGCGCCACCAAAGAACAGGGGGCAGGTGGGGCCAACGTCCTGACTTTC. The whole variable domain, filled in from reference TRBV5-1 and TRBJ2-6, reads KAGVTQTPRYLIKTRGQQVTLSCSPISGHRSVSWYQQTPGQGLQFLFEYFSETQRNKGNFPGRFSGRQFSNSRSEMNVSTLELGDSALYLCATKEQGAGGANVLTFGAGSRLTVL.

The chain links TRBV2 to TRBJ1-1, with 10 bases identical to TRBD1. Losses at the gene ends were 7 bases for V and 4 bases for J; bases not matched to a gene: 6. Germline V gene sequence: CDR1 SNHLY, CDR2 FYNNEI. The CDR3 loop spans 14 amino acids. CDR3 coding DNA: TGTGCCAGCAATGGACAGGGGGGTTTCACTGAAGCTTTCTTT. Translating gives CASNGQGGFTEAFF.

V gene TRBV5-1 combines with J gene TRBJ2-1; no clear D. The CDR3 covers 13 residues. The germline gives CDR1 SGHRS, CDR2 YFSETQ. Trimming left V 3 bases short and J 4 bases short, with 8 bases between. The CDR3 spells CASSSEIYNEQFF. DNA of the CDR3: TGCGCCAGCAGCTCGGAAATTTACAATGAGCAGTTCTTC.

This sequence joins TRBV11-2 and TRBJ2-1; D possibly uses TRBD1 or TRBD2 (5 bases each). V lost 5 bases and J lost 0, with 14 bases in between. This CDR3 spans 16 amino acids. Per the germline V gene, CDR1 is SGHAT and CDR2 is FQNNGV. CDR3 sequence reads: CASSPRGVSSYNEQFF. The CDR3 DNA reads TGTGCCAGCAGCCCGAGGGGAGTAAGCTCCTACAATGAGCAGTTCTTC. The full variable domain, in which reference TRBV11-2 and TRBJ2-1 provide the parts outside the CDR3, is EAGVAQSPRYKIIEKRQSVAFWCNPISGHATLYWYQQILGQGPKLLIQFQNNGVVDDSQLPKDRFSAERLKGVDSTLKIQPAKLEDSAVYLCASSPRGVSSYNEQFFGPGTRLTVL.

J is TRBJ2-3 and V is TRBV7-9; no clear D. The CDR3 is made up of 12 amino acids. Germline assignment: CDR1 SEHNR and CDR2 FQNEAQ (reference sequence). Trimming took off 5 bases at V and 0 bases at J, with 3 bases between the two ends. The CDR3 spells CASSLSTDTQYF. CDR3 DNA sequence: TGTGCCAGCAGCCTCAGCACAGATACGCAGTATTTT.

V usage is TRBV7-2 and J usage is TRBJ2-7; 9 nucleotides match TRBD1. V was clipped by 3 bases and J by 5 bases; unmatched bases: 2. Looked up from germline, CDR1 is SGHTA and CDR2 is FQGNSA. CDR3 length equals 13 residues. The CDR3 DNA sequence: TGTGCCAGCAGCTTTGGGACAGGGAACGAGCAGTACTTC. This encodes CASSFGTGNEQYF.

V usage is TRBV5-1 and J usage is TRBJ2-2; 11 bases line up with TRBD2. This CDR3 is 18 amino acids long. CDR1 SGHRS and CDR2 YFSETQ come from the germline V gene. The trim removed 0 bases at V and 1 base at J, leaving 5 bases unmatched. The CDR3 region has the DNA TGCGCCAGCAGCTTGGAACTTCTAGCGGGAGGGAACACCGGGGAGCTGTTTTTT. Translated, it gives CASSLELLAGGNTGELFF.

The rearrangement uses TRBV5-1 and TRBJ2-7; D is undetermined. Germline V gene lookup returns CDR1 SGHRS and CDR2 YFSETQ. Trimming left V 0 bases short and J 5 bases short, with 15 bases between. The CDR3 covers 15 residues. The CDR3 nucleotides read TGCGCCAGCAGCTTGGTCTCCCTAGGCGGAAACGAGCAGTACTTC. This gives the protein CASSLVSLGGNEQYF.

The chain employs TRBV5-4 and TRBJ1-1; D is unresolved. Germline CDR1 reads SGHNT; CDR2 reads YYREEE (reference sequence). V lost 2 bases, J lost 3 bases, and 11 bases lay in between. This CDR3 has 14 residues. The CDR3 DNA sequence: TGTGCCAGCAGCTTTCTGGACGGAGACACTGAAGCTTTCTTT. Its translation is CASSFLDGDTEAFF.

The rearrangement uses TRBV2 and TRBJ2-3; 8 nucleotides agree with TRBD1. With 4 bases clipped from V and 0 bases from J, the junction kept 6 bases outside the gene matches. The CDR3 has 16 amino acids. The germline V gene has CDR1 SNHLY and CDR2 FYNNEI. The CDR3 sequence is CASSATRQGSTDTQYF. CDR3 in DNA: TGTGCCAGCAGTGCAACCAGACAGGGGAGCACAGATACGCAGTATTTT.

The chain carries TRBV29-1 and TRBJ2-1; D unresolved. The CDR3 totals 13 residues. Looked up from germline, CDR1 is SQVTM and CDR2 is ANQGSEA. Trimming left V 3 bases short and J 0 bases short, with 6 bases between. The CDR3: CSVEGSSYNEQFF. DNA of the CDR3: TGCAGCGTTGAGGGTAGCTCCTACAATGAGCAGTTCTTC.